This entry describes one T cell receptor beta chain. The time point: patch test 2, 6 weeks after DPC sensitization. Treatment given: therapeutic diphenylcyclopropenone sensitization with weekly scalp DPC. Patients had alopecia, were aged 18 to 70, and were not pregnant. The sample belongs to a study of human T cells and chemical hapten exposure. The ends were cut back, 6 bases at V and 2 bases at J, with 13 bases in the middle. The CDR3 is 14 residues long. Germline loops: CDR1 MNHEY, CDR2 SVGAGI. Individual cDNA molecules in this library carried unique molecular identifiers. TCRdb ran MiXCR on the RACE reads and lists one entry per CDR3 protein. The table includes 350,000 to 400,000 distinct CDR3 sequences, about 6% detected once.

The sample here was whole blood, taken in connection with sensitization to the hapten diphenylcyclopropenone (DPC). The V call is TRBV6-5, the J call TRBJ2-5, with D tentatively TRBD1 (6 bases). The TCR comes from a woman aged 18-29 years with alopecia areata. Some clones in this sample may be carry-over from other donors' samples. CDR3 bases: TGTGCCAGCAGAGTCAGGGGTCTGCAAGAGACCCAGTACTTC. Its translation is CASRVRGLQETQYF.